This T cell receptor beta chain was sequenced in a study of OX40 agonist ivuxolimab in advanced cancers. Looking at the study overall: In this trial design, patients received ivuxolimab intravenously at 0.01 to 10 mg/kg every 2 weeks.

TCRdb's table, derived via immunoSEQ multiplex PCR, lists solely in-frame clones and lacks some. The table has 60,000 to 65,000 clones, roughly 89% seen once. V lost 5 bases to trimming and J lost 7 bases, with 12 bases between them. Germline CDR1 is PRHDT and CDR2 is FYEKMQ (reference sequence). CDR3 length: 13 residues. The sample in question was CD4+ or CD8+ T cells sorted from blood, obtained in a trial of the OX40 agonist ivuxolimab. This receptor was identified in an adult with an advanced solid tumor such as melanoma, head and neck, liver or kidney cancer. The chain has TRBV13 and TRBJ1-5, with D hard to call. The CDR3, as DNA: TGTGCCAGCAGCCCAAAGATGGAGCAGCCCCAGCATTTT. It specifies CASSPKMEQPQHF.